These T cell receptor beta chains were read from a single sample in a study of T cell repertoires in cytomegalovirus infection. TCRdb ran MiXCR on the reads and lists one entry per CDR3 protein. In the table there are 60,000 to 75,000 distinct CDR3 sequences, about 29% of which are singletons. These receptors have no known antigen. Specimen: CD8+ T cells from cultured PBMCs, collected from culture after CMV antigen stimulation. These receptors were collected from a human donor in good health (CMV status not recorded). Some clones in this sample may be carry-over from other donors' samples. Each CDR3 is given without its conserved first and last residue. Fields, in order: clone size, D gene, V gene, CDR3 protein. D genes are given only for firm matches. Rows give clone size only sometimes, using once, few, many, or a class for an expanded clone.

size: -; D: TRBD2; V: TRBV7-2; CDR3: ASSLLAGGRTDTQY
size: -; D: TRBD2; V: TRBV19; CDR3: ASSGLADKETQY
size: many; D: -; V: TRBV12-3/TRBV12-4; CDR3: ASSLAQRSEQY
size: few; D: -; V: TRBV4-1; CDR3: ASSQDPGPSYEQY
size: -; D: -; V: TRBV19; CDR3: ASYSGSNQPQH
size: -; D: -; V: TRBV6-1; CDR3: ASSEARESLGLDTQY
size: many; D: TRBD2; V: TRBV7-9; CDR3: ASSLGLAGGRNEQF
size: -; D: -; V: TRBV6-6; CDR3: ASSYAGSVDTQY
size: many; D: -; V: TRBV12-3/TRBV12-4; CDR3: ASSLKGIAGYT
size: many; D: -; V: TRBV2; CDR3: ATSGGTDTQY
size: few; D: TRBD2; V: TRBV20-1; CDR3: SASKLAGHQGDTQY
size: -; D: -; V: TRBV7-4; CDR3: ASSFSPRVGGYEQY
size: many; D: TRBD1; V: TRBV12-3/TRBV12-4; CDR3: ASSFHPGTGLRSGANVLT
size: few; D: -; V: TRBV12-3/TRBV12-4; CDR3: ASSPGTNSNQPQH
size: -; D: TRBD2; V: TRBV29-1; CDR3: SVDDLAGGQF
size: few; D: -; V: TRBV6-2/TRBV6-3; CDR3: ASSYGWASSYNEQF
size: -; D: -; V: TRBV7-9; CDR3: ASSLGQGIHGYT
size: -; D: -; V: TRBV7-2; CDR3: ASSLVLGELF
size: -; D: TRBD2; V: TRBV19; CDR3: ASSGTSGSLGQF
size: many; D: TRBD1; V: TRBV7-8; CDR3: ASSLMGQGAEAF
size: once; D: -; V: TRBV5-1; CDR3: ASSLTGPYEQY
size: -; D: TRBD2; V: TRBV5-1; CDR3: ASSSSSGSLYEQY
size: many; D: -; V: TRBV7-9; CDR3: ASLGTGFGANVLT
size: few; D: TRBD1; V: TRBV6-2/TRBV6-3; CDR3: ASSPGQGDPEAF
size: -; D: -; V: TRBV19; CDR3: ASSIAGSTDTQY
size: -; D: TRBD2; V: TRBV20-1; CDR3: SASRGTSGGGEQF
size: few; D: TRBD2; V: TRBV28; CDR3: ASRLTSGGPSSYEQY
size: -; D: TRBD2; V: TRBV7-6; CDR3: ASSLETSGTYNEQF
size: -; D: -; V: TRBV24-1; CDR3: ATSDFGGRNNNEQF
size: few; D: TRBD2; V: TRBV7-6; CDR3: ASRRSGTSGRAFVTTGELF
size: few; D: -; V: TRBV5-1; CDR3: ASSWGGGATYEQY
size: few; D: TRBD2; V: TRBV12-3/TRBV12-4; CDR3: ASSWQRGNTDTQY
size: many; D: TRBD2; V: TRBV4-2; CDR3: ASSQEILAGAYEQY
size: few; D: -; V: TRBV12-3/TRBV12-4; CDR3: ASSFKKESSYEQY
size: medium-sized; D: -; V: TRBV4-3; CDR3: ASSQDQGLLSSYEQY
size: few; D: TRBD2; V: TRBV7-2; CDR3: ASSFGGGMNEQF
size: -; D: -; V: TRBV19; CDR3: ATRSRDGRPYGYT
size: -; D: TRBD1; V: TRBV28; CDR3: ASSLLQGAIVEKLF
size: -; D: -; V: TRBV11-3; CDR3: ASSLIGSSTDTQY
size: many; D: -; V: TRBV7-6; CDR3: ASSAEGLAYEQY
size: -; D: -; V: TRBV20-1; CDR3: SANPGQANEKLF
size: -; D: -; V: TRBV5-4; CDR3: ASSLGWEIATNTGELF
size: many; D: -; V: TRBV28; CDR3: ASSLPEGIGELF